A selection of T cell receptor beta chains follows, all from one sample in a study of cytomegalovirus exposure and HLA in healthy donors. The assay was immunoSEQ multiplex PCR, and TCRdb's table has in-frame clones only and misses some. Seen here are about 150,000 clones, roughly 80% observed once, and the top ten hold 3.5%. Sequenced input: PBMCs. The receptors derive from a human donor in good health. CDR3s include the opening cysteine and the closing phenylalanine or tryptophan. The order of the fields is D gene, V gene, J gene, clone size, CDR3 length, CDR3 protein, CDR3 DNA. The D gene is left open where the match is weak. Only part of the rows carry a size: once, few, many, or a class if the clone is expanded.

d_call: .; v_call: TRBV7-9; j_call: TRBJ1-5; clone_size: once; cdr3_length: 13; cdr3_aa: CASRGVGQTFQHF; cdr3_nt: TGTGCCAGCCGAGGGGTGGGACAAACGTTCCAGCATTTT
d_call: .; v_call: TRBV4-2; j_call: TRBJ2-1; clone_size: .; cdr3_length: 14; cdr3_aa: CASSQDPSGSEQFF; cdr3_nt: TGTGCCAGCAGCCAAGATCCAAGCGGTTCTGAGCAGTTCTTC
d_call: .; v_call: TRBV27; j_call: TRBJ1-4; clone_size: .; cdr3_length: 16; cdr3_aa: CASSLRRPILNEKLFF; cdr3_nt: TGTGCCAGCAGTTTACGCAGGCCCATTCTTAATGAAAAACTGTTTTTT
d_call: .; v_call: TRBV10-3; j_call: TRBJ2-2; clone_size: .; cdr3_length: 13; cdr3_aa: CASGNPNTGELFF; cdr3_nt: TGTGCCTCAGGGAATCCGAACACCGGGGAGCTGTTTTTT
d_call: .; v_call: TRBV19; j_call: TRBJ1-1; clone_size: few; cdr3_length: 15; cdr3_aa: CASSIATGGRPEAFF; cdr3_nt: TGTGCCAGTAGTATAGCGACGGGGGGCCGGCCTGAAGCTTTCTTT
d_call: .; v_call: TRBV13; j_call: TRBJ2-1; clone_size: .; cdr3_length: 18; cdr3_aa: CASSRGASLLSSYNEQFF; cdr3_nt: TGTGCCAGCAGCCGCGGGGCTAGCCTACTTAGCTCCTACAATGAGCAGTTCTTC
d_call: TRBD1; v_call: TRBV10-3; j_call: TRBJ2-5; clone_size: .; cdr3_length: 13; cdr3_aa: CAISRDRQETQYF; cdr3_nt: TGTGCCATCAGTAGGGACAGGCAAGAGACCCAGTACTTC
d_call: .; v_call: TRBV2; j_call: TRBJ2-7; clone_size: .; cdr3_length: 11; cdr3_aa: CASGPRDEQYF; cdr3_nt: TGTGCCAGCGGGCCAAGAGACGAGCAGTACTTC
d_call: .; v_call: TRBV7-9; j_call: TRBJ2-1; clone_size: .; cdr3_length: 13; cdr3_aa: CAGISTGYNEQFF; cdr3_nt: TGTGCCGGGATTTCGACAGGTTACAATGAGCAGTTCTTC
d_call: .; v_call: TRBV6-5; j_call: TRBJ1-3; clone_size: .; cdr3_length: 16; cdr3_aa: CASSLQRRQGEDTIYF; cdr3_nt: TGTGCCAGCAGTTTACAAAGGCGGCAGGGTGAAGACACCATATATTTT
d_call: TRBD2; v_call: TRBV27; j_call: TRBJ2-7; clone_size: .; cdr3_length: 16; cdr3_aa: CASSSPGTSGSYEQYF; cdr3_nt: TGTGCCAGCAGTTCCCCTGGGACTAGCGGATCCTACGAGCAGTACTTC
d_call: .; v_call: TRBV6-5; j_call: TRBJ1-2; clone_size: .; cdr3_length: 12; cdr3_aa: CASTNTGNGYTF; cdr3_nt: TGTGCCAGCACCAATACAGGGAATGGCTACACCTTC
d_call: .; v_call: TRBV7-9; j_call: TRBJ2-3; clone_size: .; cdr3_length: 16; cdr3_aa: CASSPPAGGSTDTQYF; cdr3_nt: TGTGCCAGCAGCCCCCCCGCGGGCGGGAGCACAGATACGCAGTATTTT
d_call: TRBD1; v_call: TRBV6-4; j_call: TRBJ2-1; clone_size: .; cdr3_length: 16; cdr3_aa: CASSDSGQGPYNEQFF; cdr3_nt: TGTGCCAGCAGTGACTCGGGACAGGGACCATACAATGAGCAGTTCTTC
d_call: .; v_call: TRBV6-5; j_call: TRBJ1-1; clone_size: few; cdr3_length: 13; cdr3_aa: CASSAVGNTEAFF; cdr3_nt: TGTGCCAGCAGCGCCGTCGGGAACACTGAAGCTTTCTTT
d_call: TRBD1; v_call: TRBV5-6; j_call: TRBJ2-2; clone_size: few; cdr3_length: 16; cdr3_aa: CASSLLGTGGTGELFF; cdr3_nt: TGTGCCAGCAGCTTGCTTGGGACAGGGGGCACCGGGGAGCTGTTTTTT
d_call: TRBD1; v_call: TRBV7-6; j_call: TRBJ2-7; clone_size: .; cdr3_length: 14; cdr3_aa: CASSLNRGSYEQYF; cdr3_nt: TGTGCCAGCAGCTTAAACAGGGGTTCCTACGAGCAGTACTTC
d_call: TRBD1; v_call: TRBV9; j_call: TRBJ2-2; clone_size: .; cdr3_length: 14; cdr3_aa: CASSVSRGLGELFF; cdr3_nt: TGTGCCAGCAGCGTCAGCAGGGGGCTCGGGGAGCTGTTTTTT
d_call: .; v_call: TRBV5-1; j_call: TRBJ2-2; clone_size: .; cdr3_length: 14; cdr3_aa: CASSWRTDTGELFF; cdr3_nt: TGCGCCAGCAGCTGGCGGACAGACACCGGGGAGCTGTTTTTT
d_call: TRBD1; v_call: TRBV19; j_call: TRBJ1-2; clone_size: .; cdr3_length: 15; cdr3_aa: CASSTRDRGASGYTF; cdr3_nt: TGTGCCAGTAGTACACGGGACAGGGGGGCGTCAGGCTACACCTTC
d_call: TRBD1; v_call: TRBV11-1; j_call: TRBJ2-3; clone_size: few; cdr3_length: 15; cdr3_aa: CASSADRASTDTQYF; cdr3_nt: TGTGCCAGCAGCGCAGACAGGGCTAGCACAGATACGCAGTATTTT
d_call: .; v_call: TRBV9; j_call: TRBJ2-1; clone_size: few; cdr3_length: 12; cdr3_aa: CASSARGNEQFF; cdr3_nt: TGTGCCAGCAGCGCTAGAGGCAATGAGCAGTTCTTC
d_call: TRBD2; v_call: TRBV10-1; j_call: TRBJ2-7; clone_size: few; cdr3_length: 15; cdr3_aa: CASSESTSGGNEQYF; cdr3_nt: TGCGCCAGCAGTGAGTCGACTAGCGGGGGCAACGAGCAGTACTTC
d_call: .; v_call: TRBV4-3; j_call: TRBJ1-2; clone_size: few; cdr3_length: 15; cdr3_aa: CASSREVRGEYGYTF; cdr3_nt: TGCGCCAGCAGCCGAGAAGTACGTGGGGAGTACGGCTACACCTTC
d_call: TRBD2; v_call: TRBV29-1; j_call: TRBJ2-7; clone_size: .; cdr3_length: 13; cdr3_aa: CSAAGGSTYEQYF; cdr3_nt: TGCAGCGCCGCGGGGGGCTCTACCTACGAGCAGTACTTC
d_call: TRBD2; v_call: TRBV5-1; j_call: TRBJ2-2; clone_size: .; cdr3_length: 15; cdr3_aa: CASSIISGSPGELFF; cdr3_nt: TGCGCCAGCAGCATTATCAGCGGGAGTCCCGGGGAGCTGTTTTTT
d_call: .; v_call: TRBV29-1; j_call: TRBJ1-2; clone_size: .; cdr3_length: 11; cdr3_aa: CSVSGVYGYTF; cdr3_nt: TGCAGCGTTTCAGGGGTATATGGCTACACCTTC
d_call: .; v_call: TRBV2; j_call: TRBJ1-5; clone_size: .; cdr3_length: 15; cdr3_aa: CASSERAGARQPQHF; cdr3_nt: TGTGCCAGCAGTGAAAGGGCGGGAGCGCGTCAGCCCCAGCATTTT
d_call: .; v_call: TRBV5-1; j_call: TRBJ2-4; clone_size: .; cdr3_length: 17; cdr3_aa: CASALLIRCPAKNIQYF; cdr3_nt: TGCGCCAGCGCGCTCCTTATCAGGTGCCCAGCCAAAAACATTCAGTACTTC
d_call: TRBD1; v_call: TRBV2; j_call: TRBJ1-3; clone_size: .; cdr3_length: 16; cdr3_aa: CASSDPGQISGNTIYF; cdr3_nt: TGTGCCAGCAGTGACCCGGGACAGATCTCTGGAAACACCATATATTTT
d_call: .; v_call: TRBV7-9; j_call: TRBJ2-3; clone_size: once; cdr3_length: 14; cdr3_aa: CASSVRQYTDTQYF; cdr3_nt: TGTGCCAGCAGCGTCCGACAGTACACAGATACGCAGTATTTT
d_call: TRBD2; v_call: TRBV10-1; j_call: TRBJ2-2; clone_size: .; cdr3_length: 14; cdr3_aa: CASSEAGDTGELFF; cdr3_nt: TGCGCCAGCAGTGAAGCGGGGGACACCGGGGAGCTGTTTTTT
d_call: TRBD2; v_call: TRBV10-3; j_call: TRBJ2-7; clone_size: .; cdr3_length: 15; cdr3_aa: CATTYQREDGYEQYF; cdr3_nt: TGTGCCACCACCTATCAACGGGAGGACGGATACGAGCAGTACTTC
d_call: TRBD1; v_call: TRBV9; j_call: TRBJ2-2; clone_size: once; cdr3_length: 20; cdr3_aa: CASSVVRGGRGSINTGELFF; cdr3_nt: TGTGCCAGCAGCGTAGTTCGAGGGGGCAGGGGATCGATAAACACCGGGGAGCTGTTTTTT
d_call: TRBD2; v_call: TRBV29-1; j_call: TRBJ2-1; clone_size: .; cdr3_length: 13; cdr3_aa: CSVSLAGDNEQFF; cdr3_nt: TGCAGCGTTTCACTAGCGGGGGACAATGAGCAGTTCTTC
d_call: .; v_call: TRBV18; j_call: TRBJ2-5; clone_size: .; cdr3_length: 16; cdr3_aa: CASSPKEGEPQETQYF; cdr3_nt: TGTGCCAGCTCACCCAAAGAGGGAGAACCCCAAGAGACCCAGTACTTC
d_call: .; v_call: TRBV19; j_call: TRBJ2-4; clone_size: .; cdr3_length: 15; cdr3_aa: CASSIISYDKNIQYF; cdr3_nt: TGTGCCAGTAGTATCATTAGTTATGACAAAAACATTCAGTACTTC
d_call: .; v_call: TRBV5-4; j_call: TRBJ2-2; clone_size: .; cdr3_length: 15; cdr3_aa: CASSFNSVGTGELFF; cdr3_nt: TGTGCCAGCAGCTTTAATAGCGTCGGCACCGGGGAGCTGTTTTTT
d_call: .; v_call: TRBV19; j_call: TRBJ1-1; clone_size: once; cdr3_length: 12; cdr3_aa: CASSLQVGEAFF; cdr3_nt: TGTGCCAGTAGTTTACAGGTTGGTGAAGCTTTCTTT
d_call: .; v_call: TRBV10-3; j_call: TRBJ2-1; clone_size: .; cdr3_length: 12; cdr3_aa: CATRVPYNEQFF; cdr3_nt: TGTGCCACGCGAGTACCCTACAATGAGCAGTTCTTC
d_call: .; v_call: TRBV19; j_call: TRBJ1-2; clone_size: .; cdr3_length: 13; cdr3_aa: CASHPRVDYGYTF; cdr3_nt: TGTGCCAGTCACCCTCGGGTCGACTATGGCTACACCTTC
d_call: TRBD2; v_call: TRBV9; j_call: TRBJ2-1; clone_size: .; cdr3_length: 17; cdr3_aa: CASSPRATSGRTNEQFF; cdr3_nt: TGTGCCAGCAGCCCCAGGGCGACTAGCGGGAGGACCAATGAGCAGTTCTTC
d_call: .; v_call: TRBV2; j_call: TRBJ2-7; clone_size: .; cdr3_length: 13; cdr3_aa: CASDEGFAYEQYF; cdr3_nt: TGTGCCAGCGACGAGGGATTTGCCTACGAGCAGTACTTC
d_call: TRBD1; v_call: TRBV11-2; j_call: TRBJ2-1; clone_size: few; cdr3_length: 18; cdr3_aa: CASSLVGRDRGASNEQFF; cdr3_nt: TGTGCCAGCAGCTTAGTCGGCCGCGACAGGGGAGCGTCGAATGAGCAGTTCTTC
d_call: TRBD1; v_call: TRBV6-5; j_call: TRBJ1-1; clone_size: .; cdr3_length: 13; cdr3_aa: CAGSNRGLTEAFF; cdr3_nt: TGTGCCGGCAGCAACAGGGGGCTCACTGAAGCTTTCTTT
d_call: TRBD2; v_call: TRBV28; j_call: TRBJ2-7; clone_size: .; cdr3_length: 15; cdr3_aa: CASRTEAGAPHEQYF; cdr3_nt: TGTGCCAGCCGGACGGAAGCGGGAGCCCCCCACGAGCAGTACTTC
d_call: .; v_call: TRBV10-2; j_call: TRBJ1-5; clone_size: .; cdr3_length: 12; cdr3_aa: CASSDGNQPQHF; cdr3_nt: TGCGCCAGCAGTGACGGCAATCAGCCCCAGCATTTT
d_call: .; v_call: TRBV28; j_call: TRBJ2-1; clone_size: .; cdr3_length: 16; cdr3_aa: CASSLFLQGWSNEQFF; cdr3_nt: TGTGCCAGCAGTTTATTTTTGCAGGGGTGGTCGAATGAGCAGTTCTTC
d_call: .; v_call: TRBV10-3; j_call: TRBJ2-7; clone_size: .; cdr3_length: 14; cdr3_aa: CAISESIGGNEQYF; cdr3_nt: TGTGCCATCAGTGAGTCAATAGGAGGAAACGAGCAGTACTTC
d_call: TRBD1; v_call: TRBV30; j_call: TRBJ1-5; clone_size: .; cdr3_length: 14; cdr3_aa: CAWSLDRGLQPQHF; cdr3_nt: TGTGCCTGGAGTTTGGACAGGGGGCTTCAGCCCCAGCATTTT